Following are 17 T cell receptor beta chains from one sample sequenced in a study of shared T cell receptors in the human thymus. TCRdb's copy holds only in-frame clones and misses some; the assay was immunoSEQ multiplex PCR. This table holds about 730,000 clones, approximately 83% found once. These records were also assigned to another study, of human thymus T cells.

Sequenced: thymocytes. The receptors originated from a girl under two years old with a congenital heart defect.

The chain recombines TRBV27 with TRBJ2-5; weak D call: TRBD1 (6 bases). The end of the DNA aligns better with TRBJ2-7, so the J call may be wrong. The germline V gene encodes CDR1 MNHEY and CDR2 SMNVEV (reference sequence). CDR3 length: 17 residues. DNA of the CDR3: TGTGCCAGCAGATCTCCTGGGGGCCAGGGCCCCTCCTACGAGCAGTACTTC. Translated, it gives CASRSPGGQGPSYEQYF.

The CDR3 protein is CASRRVPGTDTQYF. CDR3 coding DNA: TGTGCCAGCAGACGGGTTCCGGGCACAGATACGCAGTATTTT. The chain uses TRBV6-5 and TRBJ2-3; no clear D. The germline CDR1 and CDR2 sequences are MNHEY and SVGAGI. The CDR3 has 14 amino acids. Trimming left V 6 bases short and J 1 base short, with 11 bases between.

The CDR3 region has the DNA TGTGCCAGCAGCGGAGGACAGGCGGGGTCGAACACCGGGGAGCTGTTTTTT. Translating gives CASSGGQAGSNTGELFF. The J gene is TRBJ2-2, the V gene TRBV5-4; tentative D call: TRBD1 (7 bases). This CDR3 spans 17 amino acids. Trimming took 4 bases from V and 0 from J, leaving 16 bases between them. Germline V gives CDR1 SGHNT, CDR2 YYREEE (reference sequence).

This clone was recorded once. The chain combines TRBV4-1 with TRBJ2-7, with 7 positions matching TRBD1. CDR3 length equals 15 residues. V trimming: 0 bases; J trimming: 5 bases; junction bases outside the gene matches: 7. Germline V gene sequence: CDR1 MGHRA, CDR2 YSYEKL. The CDR3 region is CASSQDRQGIHEQYF. CDR3 bases: TGCGCCAGCAGCCAAGACAGACAGGGAATCCACGAGCAGTACTTC.

This chain joins TRBV4-1 and TRBJ1-1; TRBD1 aligns across 7 bases. The CDR3 is 14 amino acids. CDR1 MGHRA and CDR2 YSYEKL come from the germline V gene. V trimming: 4 bases; J trimming: 0 bases; junction bases outside the gene matches: 2. The CDR3 loop reads CASSRQGMNTEAFF. Written as DNA, the CDR3 is TGCGCCAGCAGCCGACAGGGAATGAACACTGAAGCTTTCTTT.

This clone was seen just once. The chain couples TRBV4-1 to TRBJ1-5; 11 bases line up with TRBD1. Germline assignment: CDR1 MGHRA and CDR2 YSYEKL. The CDR3 runs 19 residues. The V segment lost 0 bases and the J segment 6 bases; nucleotides outside the gene matches: 13. For the CDR3, the DNA is TGCGCCAGCAGCCAAGATCCCGGACAGGGGGCGCAGGTCGGTCAGCCCCAGCATTTT. Encoded protein: CASSQDPGQGAQVGQPQHF.

In this sample, this clone turned up a few times. The chain is built from TRBV18 and TRBJ2-7; D perhaps matches TRBD2 (6 bases). The V gene's germline CDR1 is KGHSH and CDR2 LQKENI. Trimming took off 2 bases at V and 1 base at J, with 12 bases between the two ends. The CDR3 is 15 residues long. Here the CDR3 DNA reads TGTGCCAGCTCACCAGGGCAGGGAGGTTCCTACGAGCAGTACTTC. Translation: CASSPGQGGSYEQYF.

This rearrangement joins TRBV15 to TRBJ1-2; D gene unclear. The CDR3 is 15 residues long. CDR1 and CDR2 from the germline V gene are LNHNV and YYDKDF (reference sequence). V gave up 1 base and J gave up 8 bases, with 17 bases separating them. The CDR3 loop is CATSRGPRGPGGYTF. The CDR3 region has the DNA TGTGCCACCAGCAGAGGGCCCCGCGGTCCGGGGGGCTACACCTTC.

The rearrangement joins TRBV29-1 to TRBJ1-5, with unresolved D. V gave up 2 bases and J gave up 4 bases, with 9 bases separating them. From germline, CDR1 is SQVTM and CDR2 ANQGSEA. The CDR3 has 13 amino acids. CDR3: CSVERGPNQPQHF. As DNA, the CDR3 is TGCAGCGTTGAACGGGGTCCGAATCAGCCCCAGCATTTT.

J is TRBJ1-1 and V is TRBV7-6; TRBD1 is a possible D gene (5 bases). The CDR3 loop spans 19 amino acids. CDR1 and CDR2 (germline): SGHVS, FNYEAQ. V was clipped by 4 bases and J by 3 bases, with 27 bases between them. CDR3 sequence (DNA): TGTGCCAGCAGCTACGATTCGAAACAGACGGCGACAGTTGACACTGAAGCTTTCTTT. It specifies CASSYDSKQTATVDTEAFF. The full variable domain, rest sourced from reference TRBV7-6 and TRBJ1-1, is GAGVSQSPRYKVTKRGQDVALRCDPISGHVSLYWYRQALGQGPEFLTYFNYEAQQDKSGLPNDRFSAERPEGSISTLTIQRTEQRDSAMYRCASSYDSKQTATVDTEAFFGQGTRLTVV.

The rearrangement uses TRBV14 and TRBJ1-6, with 8 nucleotides matching TRBD1. Germline trimming cut 0 bases from V and 0 bases from J; bases unmatched to any gene: 7. Germline V gene data show CDR1 as SGHDN and CDR2 as FVKESK. The CDR3 has 19 residues. The CDR3 DNA is TGTGCCAGCAGCCAAGATCGCCAGGGGGCTTTCTCCTATAATTCACCCCTCCACTTT. It specifies CASSQDRQGAFSYNSPLHF.

This rearrangement joins TRBV4-3 to TRBJ2-4, with 8 positions matching TRBD1. The CDR3 has 11 residues. After removal of 3 bases from V and 15 bases from J, the junction contained 4 bases not matched to a gene. The germline V gene has CDR1 LGHNA and CDR2 YSLEER. CDR3 in amino acids: CASSHRDRWYF. The CDR3 region has the DNA TGCGCCAGCAGCCACCGGGACAGGTGGTACTTC.

V is TRBV2 and J is TRBJ2-7; the match to TRBD1 covers 9 bases. CDR3 size: 15 residues. The ends lost 7 bases at V and 3 bases at J; junction bases unmatched: 10. The germline V gene has CDR1 SNHLY and CDR2 FYNNEI. CDR3 residues: CASTRRGQGVYEQYF. CDR3 nucleotides: TGTGCCAGCACCCGGAGGGGACAGGGAGTCTACGAGCAGTACTTC.

This clone has just one count. The chain couples TRBV15 to TRBJ1-6; D is undetermined. This CDR3 comprises 15 residues. Per germline, CDR1 LNHNV and CDR2 YYDKDF (reference sequence). Trimming took off 3 bases at V and 10 bases at J, with 16 bases between the two ends. The CDR3 loop is CATSSLPGEMSPLHF. The CDR3 DNA sequence: TGTGCCACCAGCAGTCTTCCCGGGGAGATGTCACCCCTCCACTTT.

The gene calls are TRBV5-1 and TRBJ2-7; a possible D gene is TRBD1 (6 bases). Germline values: CDR1 SGHRS, CDR2 YFSETQ. V lost 5 bases and J lost 0, with 12 bases in between. The CDR3 runs 14 residues. The CDR3 spells CASRRGTYSYEQYF. The CDR3 DNA follows: TGCGCCAGCAGGAGGGGGACCTACTCCTACGAGCAGTACTTC.

The rearrangement uses TRBV15 and TRBJ1-1; 10 positions agree with TRBD1. The CDR3 totals 15 residues. V dropped 5 bases and J dropped 1; count of bases not matched to a gene: 4. The germline CDR1 and CDR2 sequences are LNHNV and YYDKDF (reference sequence). The CDR3 DNA sequence: TGTGCCACCAGCGGCCGGGACAGGGGGAACACTGAAGCTTTCTTT. Its protein product is CATSGRDRGNTEAFF.

V usage is TRBV15 and J usage is TRBJ1-5; the D gene is possibly TRBD1 (5 bases). Germline CDR1 reads LNHNV; CDR2 reads YYDKDF (reference sequence). The CDR3 spans 17 residues. V lost 0 bases and J 3 bases, leaving 15 bases between the germline ends. The CDR3 DNA is TGTGCCACCAGCAGAGATCTAGGGGCGGGGTACAATCAGCCCCAGCATTTT. Its translation is CATSRDLGAGYNQPQHF.